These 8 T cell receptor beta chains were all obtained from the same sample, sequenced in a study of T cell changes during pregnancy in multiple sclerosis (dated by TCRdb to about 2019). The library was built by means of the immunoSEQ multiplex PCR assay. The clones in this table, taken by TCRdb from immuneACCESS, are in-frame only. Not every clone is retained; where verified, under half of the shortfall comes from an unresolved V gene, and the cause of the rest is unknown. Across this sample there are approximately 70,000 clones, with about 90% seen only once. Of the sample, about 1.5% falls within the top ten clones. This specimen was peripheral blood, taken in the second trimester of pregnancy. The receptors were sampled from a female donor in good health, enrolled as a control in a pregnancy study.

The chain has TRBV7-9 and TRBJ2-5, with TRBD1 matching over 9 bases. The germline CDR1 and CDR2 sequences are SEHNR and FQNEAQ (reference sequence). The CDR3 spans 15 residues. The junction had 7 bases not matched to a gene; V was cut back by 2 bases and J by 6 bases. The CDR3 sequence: CASSLIGQGMKTQYF. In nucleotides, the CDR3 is TGTGCCAGCAGCTTAATTGGACAGGGGATGAAGACCCAGTACTTC.

The CDR3 here is CASSQFRGTEAFF. CDR3 bases: TGCGCCAGCAGCCAATTTCGGGGCACTGAAGCTTTCTTT. The V gene is TRBV4-3, the J gene TRBJ1-1; D unclear. Germline CDR1 is LGHNA and CDR2 is YSLEER. Trimming cost V 2 bases and J 4 bases, with 8 bases left between them. The CDR3 consists of 13 residues.

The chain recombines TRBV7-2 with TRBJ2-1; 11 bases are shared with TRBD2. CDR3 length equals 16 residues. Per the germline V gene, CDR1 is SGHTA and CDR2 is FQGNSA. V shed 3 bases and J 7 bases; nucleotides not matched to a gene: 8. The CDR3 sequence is CASSFRLAGLRNEQFF. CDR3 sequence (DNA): TGTGCCAGCAGCTTTAGACTAGCGGGACTCCGGAATGAGCAGTTCTTC.

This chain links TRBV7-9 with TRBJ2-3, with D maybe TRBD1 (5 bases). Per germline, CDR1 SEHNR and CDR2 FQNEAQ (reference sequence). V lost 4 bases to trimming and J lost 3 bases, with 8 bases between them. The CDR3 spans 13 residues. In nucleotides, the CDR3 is TGTGCCAGCAGCTCAGGGTATACAGATACGCAGTATTTT. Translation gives CASSSGYTDTQYF.

CDR3 amino acids: CASSPRGPEAFF. CDR3 sequence (DNA): TGTGCCAGCAGCCCCCGCGGCCCAGAAGCTTTCTTT. This chain joins TRBV9 and TRBJ1-1, with unresolved D. Between the trimmed V and J ends, which lost 4 bases and 8 bases, there was a span of 12 bases. CDR3 length: 12 residues. Per the germline V gene, CDR1 is SGDLS and CDR2 is YYNGEE.

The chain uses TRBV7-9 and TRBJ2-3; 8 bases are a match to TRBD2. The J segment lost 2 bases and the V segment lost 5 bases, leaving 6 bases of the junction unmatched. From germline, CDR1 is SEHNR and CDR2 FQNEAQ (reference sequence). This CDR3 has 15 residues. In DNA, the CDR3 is TGTGCCAGCAGCGCGCGGGAGGTTAACACAGATACGCAGTATTTT. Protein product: CASSAREVNTDTQYF.

CDR3 bases: TGTGCCAGCAGCGTAGGGCTAGCGGGAGGCGATAATGAGCAGTTCTTC. Translation: CASSVGLAGGDNEQFF. The chain is built from TRBV9 and TRBJ2-1; 11 bases align to TRBD2. The CDR3 totals 16 residues. Germline trimming cut 0 bases from V and 7 bases from J; bases unmatched to any gene: 6. CDR1 is SGDLS and CDR2 is YYNGEE in the germline V gene.

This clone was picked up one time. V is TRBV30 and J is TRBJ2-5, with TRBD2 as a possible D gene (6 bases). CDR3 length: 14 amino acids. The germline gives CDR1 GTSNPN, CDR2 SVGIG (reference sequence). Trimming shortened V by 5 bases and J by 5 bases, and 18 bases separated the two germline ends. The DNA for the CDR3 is TGTGCCTGGTCAAGGGGATCTGCGGGGGAGACCCAGTACTTC. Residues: CAWSRGSAGETQYF.